This passage covers 20 T cell receptor beta chains from one sample sequenced in a study of blood T cell repertoires in COVID-19. Assay: immunoSEQ multiplex PCR; the TCRdb copy retains only in-frame clones and omits some. Found here are 100,000 or so clones, 70% to 90% of them singletons; the top ten hold about 3%. Sequences were obtained from peripheral blood. The receptors derive from a man aged 45-60 years with active or convalescent COVID-19.

This chain links TRBV28 with TRBJ2-2; 11 positions agree with TRBD1. Per the germline V gene, CDR1 is MDHEN and CDR2 is SYDVKM. The CDR3 runs to 16 residues. V was pared by 5 bases and J by 5 bases, with 7 bases of the junction left unmatched. The CDR3 reads CASSLHRDRGTGELFF. Written as DNA, the CDR3 is TGTGCCAGCAGTCTACACCGGGACAGGGGGACCGGGGAGCTGTTTTTT.

The V gene is TRBV28, the J gene TRBJ1-3, with TRBD1 matching over 7 bases. This CDR3 is 16 amino acids long. The germline V gene has CDR1 MDHEN and CDR2 SYDVKM. Unmatched junction bases numbered 4, after V lost 0 bases and J lost 2 bases. The CDR3 region is CASSLWQGVAGNTIYF. CDR3 DNA sequence: TGTGCCAGCAGTTTATGGCAGGGGGTGGCTGGAAACACCATATATTTT.

This clone has a single count. The chain recombines TRBV5-1 with TRBJ1-3; D may be TRBD1 (5 bases). Trimming cost V 3 bases and J 4 bases, with 11 bases left between them. Germline-derived CDR1 and CDR2 are SGHRS and YFSETQ. The CDR3 is made up of 14 amino acids. Written as DNA, the CDR3 is TGCGCCAGCAGCTCCGGGGGAGGAGGAAACACCATATATTTT. Its translation is CASSSGGGGNTIYF.

The chain recombines TRBV28 with TRBJ1-4; the match to TRBD1 covers 9 bases. The V gene's germline CDR1 is MDHEN and CDR2 SYDVKM. The CDR3 has 14 amino acids. V gave up 7 bases and J gave up 5 bases; unmatched junction bases: 5. The CDR3 region has the DNA TGTGCCAGCACCTTAGGACAGGGGAATGAAAAACTGTTTTTT. The encoded protein is CASTLGQGNEKLFF.

This clone was seen once. V and J are TRBV5-5 and TRBJ1-3, with 7 bases fitting TRBD1. Germline lookup yields CDR1 SGHKS and CDR2 YYEKEE (reference sequence). V lost 4 bases to trimming and J lost 8 bases; unmatched junction nucleotides: 18. The CDR3 has 17 residues. CDR3 coding DNA: TGTGCCAGCAGCACCGCGACAGGGAACCCTCGCGGATACACCATATATTTT. This sequence encodes CASSTATGNPRGYTIYF.

This clone was observed a few times. The chain carries TRBV9 and TRBJ2-2; 9 nucleotides agree with TRBD1. CDR3 length equals 15 residues. The trim removed 3 bases at V and 3 bases at J, leaving 3 bases unmatched. The germline V gene has CDR1 SGDLS and CDR2 YYNGEE. DNA of the CDR3: TGTGCCAGCAGCGCCGGACAGGGGTACACCGGGGAGCTGTTTTTT. It yields the protein CASSAGQGYTGELFF. The entire variable domain, with the rest obtained from reference TRBV9 and TRBJ2-2, is as follows: DSGVTQTPKHLITATGQRVTLRCSPRSGDLSVYWYQQSLDQGLQFLIQYYNGEERAKGNILERFSAQQFPDLHSELNLSSLELGDSALYFCASSAGQGYTGELFFGEGSRLTVL.

The chain employs TRBV7-2 and TRBJ2-7, with 7 positions matching TRBD2. This CDR3 has 15 amino acids. Unmatched junction bases numbered 8, after V lost 5 bases and J lost 1 base. CDR1 SGHTA and CDR2 FQGNSA come from the germline V gene. CDR3 loop: CASSGSGSRSYEQYF. CDR3 DNA: TGTGCCAGCAGCGGTAGCGGGTCCCGGTCCTACGAGCAGTACTTC.

The chain carries TRBV5-1 and TRBJ2-2, with 9 positions matching TRBD1. The CDR3 has 15 residues. The germline V gene has CDR1 SGHRS and CDR2 YFSETQ. Losses at the gene ends were 4 bases for V and 4 bases for J; bases not matched to a gene: 5. The CDR3 region is CASSIDRGGTGELFF. For the CDR3, the DNA is TGCGCCAGCAGCATAGACAGGGGGGGCACCGGGGAGCTGTTTTTT.

This clone was detected ten times or more. The chain has TRBV5-1 and TRBJ2-7; 9 bases agree with TRBD2. The V gene's germline CDR1 is SGHRS and CDR2 YFSETQ. This CDR3 comprises 15 residues. Trimming at V came to 4 bases and at J to 2 bases, leaving 7 bases not matched to a gene. The CDR3: CASSPRGGDPYEQYV. The CDR3 bases are TGCGCCAGCAGCCCGCGGGGGGGGGACCCCTACGAGCAGTACGTC.

The chain recombines TRBV2 with TRBJ2-5, with TRBD1 matching 9 bases. Per germline, CDR1 SNHLY and CDR2 FYNNEI. The CDR3 runs to 12 residues. V lost 7 bases and J lost 4; bases outside the gene matches: 1. The CDR3 DNA reads TGTGCCAGCATGACAGGGGGAGAGACCCAGTACTTC. This encodes CASMTGGETQYF.

V gene TRBV5-1 combines with J gene TRBJ2-5; 7 bases fit TRBD1. The germline CDR1 and CDR2 sequences are SGHRS and YFSETQ. V dropped 4 bases and J dropped 4; count of bases not matched to a gene: 4. This CDR3 region has 13 residues. The CDR3 sequence: CASSPTGLETQYF. The CDR3, as DNA: TGCGCCAGCAGCCCGACAGGGTTAGAGACCCAGTACTTC.

The chain combines TRBV4-3 with TRBJ1-6; D gene uncertain. Between the trimmed V and J ends, which lost 1 base and 10 bases, there was a span of 8 bases. CDR3 length: 13 residues. In germline, CDR1 is LGHNA, CDR2 YSLEER. The CDR3 here is CASSQARVSPLHF. Written as DNA, the CDR3 is TGCGCCAGCAGCCAAGCTCGGGTCTCACCCCTCCACTTT.

This clone was detected a few times. The V and J genes are TRBV6-4 and TRBJ1-2; weak D call: TRBD1 (5 bases). CDR3 length: 12 residues. Germline V gives CDR1 MRHNA, CDR2 SNTAGT. Between the trimmed V and J ends, which lost 3 bases and 4 bases, there was a span of 6 bases. The CDR3 sequence: CASSDTGYGYTF. In DNA, the CDR3 is TGTGCCAGCAGTGATACAGGCTATGGCTACACCTTC.

This chain connects TRBV6-1 to TRBJ2-5, with D possibly being TRBD2 (6 bases). Germline lookup yields CDR1 MNHNS and CDR2 SASEGT. V was clipped by 2 bases and J by 4 bases, with 20 bases between them. CDR3 length equals 17 residues. DNA for the CDR3: TGTGCCAGCAGTGAAAGTCGTTGGGTAGGGGAGGTAGAGACCCAGTACTTC. This encodes CASSESRWVGEVETQYF.

This clone was seen a handful of times. The chain links TRBV19 to TRBJ1-3; D gene ambiguous. This CDR3 comprises 14 residues. Germline V lookup: CDR1 LNHDA, CDR2 SQIVND (reference sequence). Trimming took off 5 bases at V and 2 bases at J, with 10 bases between the two ends. As DNA, the CDR3 is TGTGCCAGTAGTCTCCAGACTACTGGAAACACCATATATTTT. As protein: CASSLQTTGNTIYF.

This chain links TRBV11-2 with TRBJ2-7; tentative D call: TRBD1 (6 bases). CDR1 is SGHAT and CDR2 is FQNNGV in the germline V gene. The CDR3 is made up of 12 amino acids. V gave up 7 bases and J gave up 4 bases, with 11 bases separating them. CDR3 sequence (DNA): TGTGCCAGCAACGAACAGGGTTACGAGCAGTACTTC. The encoded protein is CASNEQGYEQYF. The complete variable domain, with remaining parts taken from reference TRBV11-2 and TRBJ2-7, reads EAGVAQSPRYKIIEKRQSVAFWCNPISGHATLYWYQQILGQGPKLLIQFQNNGVVDDSQLPKDRFSAERLKGVDSTLKIQPAKLEDSAVYLCASNEQGYEQYFGPGTRLTVT.

This CDR3 is CASTGGANTEAFF. The CDR3 DNA follows: TGTGCCAGCACCGGGGGAGCGAACACTGAAGCTTTCTTT. The genes are TRBV28 and TRBJ1-1, with D possibly matching TRBD1 (5 bases). Trimming took off 7 bases at V and 1 base at J, with 10 bases between the two ends. Per germline, CDR1 MDHEN and CDR2 SYDVKM. The length of the CDR3 is 13 residues.

The V call is TRBV9, the J call TRBJ2-1; TRBD1 agrees at 8 bases. CDR1 SGDLS and CDR2 YYNGEE come from the germline V gene. This CDR3 comprises 13 residues. J was trimmed by 12 bases and V by 4 bases; bases with no gene match: 9. The CDR3 loop reads CASSTNPGGLQFF. The CDR3, as DNA: TGTGCCAGCAGCACTAACCCAGGGGGCTTGCAGTTCTTC.

This chain joins TRBV11-2 and TRBJ2-7, with D possibly being TRBD1 (6 bases). Per the germline V gene, CDR1 is SGHAT and CDR2 is FQNNGV. Trimming shortened V by 5 bases and J by 6 bases, and 20 bases separated the two germline ends. The CDR3 totals 15 residues. CDR3 loop: CASSPRTAVRGEQYF. The CDR3 nucleotides read TGTGCCAGCAGCCCCCGGACAGCGGTAAGGGGCGAGCAGTACTTC.

V is TRBV28 and J is TRBJ2-3, with 10 bases that match TRBD2. Germline CDR1 and CDR2: MDHEN and SYDVKM. The CDR3 sequence is 18 residues long. The V segment lost 2 bases and the J segment 1 base; nucleotides outside the gene matches: 9. Here the CDR3 reads CASSLPLPGLARTDTQYF. CDR3 nucleotide sequence: TGTGCCAGCAGTTTACCGCTCCCGGGACTAGCGCGCACAGATACGCAGTATTTT.